What follows are 13 T cell receptor beta chains derived from one specimen sequenced in a study of blood T cell repertoires in COVID-19 (TCRdb year 2020). Libraries were built with the immunoSEQ multiplex PCR assay. TCRdb holds this immuneACCESS table with in-frame rearrangements only. Some clones are missing; in checked studies, unresolved V genes explain under half, and the rest has no known cause. The sample table shows about 200,000 clones, and around 89% are seen once. Around 1.3% of the sample is in the top ten clones. Sequenced: PBMCs or T cells enriched from blood (not recorded which). The receptors were sampled from a man under 40 who had recovered from COVID-19.

The rearrangement uses TRBV7-6 and TRBJ1-1; 7 nucleotides agree with TRBD1. This CDR3 has 15 amino acids. CDR1 is SGHVS, CDR2 FNYEAQ, per germline. V gave up 5 bases and J gave up 3 bases; unmatched junction bases: 9. The CDR3 nucleotides are TGTGCCAGCAGCCCCCAGACAGGGTCTGACACTGAAGCTTTCTTT. This sequence encodes CASSPQTGSDTEAFF. Full variable domain (rest looked up from reference TRBV7-6 and TRBJ1-1): GAGVSQSPRYKVTKRGQDVALRCDPISGHVSLYWYRQALGQGPEFLTYFNYEAQQDKSGLPNDRFSAERPEGSISTLTIQRTEQRDSAMYRCASSPQTGSDTEAFFGQGTRLTVV.

The V call is TRBV4-1, the J call TRBJ2-6; no clear D gene. Per the germline V gene, CDR1 is MGHRA and CDR2 is YSYEKL. V gave up 0 bases and J gave up 1 base, with 10 bases separating them. The CDR3 runs 17 residues. In DNA form, the CDR3 reads TGCGCCAGCAGCCAAGATCAGGCCGGTTCTGGGGCCAACGTCCTGACTTTC. Amino acid sequence: CASSQDQAGSGANVLTF.

The chain has TRBV28 and TRBJ2-2; tentatively, D is TRBD1 (5 bases). CDR1 is MDHEN, CDR2 SYDVKM, per germline. The CDR3 spans 13 residues. V lost 10 bases and J 0 bases, leaving 9 bases between the germline ends. The CDR3 sequence: CAIDSTNTGELFF. The CDR3, as DNA: TGTGCCATCGACAGTACGAACACCGGGGAGCTGTTTTTT.

The chain combines TRBV24-1 with TRBJ1-5; D might be TRBD1 (6 bases). CDR3 size: 16 residues. The germline V gene has CDR1 KGHDR and CDR2 SFDVKD. V lost 2 bases and J lost 2, with 12 bases in between. The chain's CDR3 is CATSDSWGPGNQPQHF. DNA of the CDR3: TGTGCCACCAGTGATTCTTGGGGGCCTGGCAATCAGCCCCAGCATTTT.

This chain connects TRBV6-2 or TRBV6-3 to TRBJ2-5, with 11 bases aligning to TRBD1. CDR3 length: 15 amino acids. V gave up 2 bases and J gave up 4 bases; unmatched junction bases: 3. Germline V lookup: CDR1 MNHEY, CDR2 SVGEGT. CDR3 nucleotide sequence: TGTGCCAGCAGTTACGGGGGGACAGGGGGAGAGACCCAGTACTTC. Translated: CASSYGGTGGETQYF.

The chain joins TRBV5-5 to TRBJ2-2, with D possibly matching TRBD2 (5 bases). The germline gives CDR1 SGHKS, CDR2 YYEKEE (reference sequence). Trimming took 0 bases from V and 4 from J, leaving 10 bases between them. This CDR3 has 15 amino acids. The CDR3 nucleotides read TGTGCCAGCAGCTTGGACGGGGTGGTCACCGGGGAGCTGTTTTTT. Translated: CASSLDGVVTGELFF.

This clone has just one count. The chain links TRBV6-5 to TRBJ1-6; 7 positions agree with TRBD1. After removal of 4 bases from V and 7 bases from J, the junction contained 4 bases not matched to a gene. CDR3 length: 14 residues. Germline lookup yields CDR1 MNHEY and CDR2 SVGAGI. CDR3 in DNA: TGTGCCAGCAGTTCTCGACAGGGAAATTCACCCCTCCACTTT. Its translation is CASSSRQGNSPLHF.

This rearrangement joins TRBV2 to TRBJ1-1; D ambiguous. Trimming pared 4 bases from V and 5 bases from J, leaving 8 bases between. This CDR3 region has 12 residues. Germline loops: CDR1 SNHLY, CDR2 FYNNEI. The CDR3 DNA is TGTGCCAGCAGTGTGTTAGCGACTGAAGCTTTCTTT. Its protein is CASSVLATEAFF.

The chain uses TRBV5-1 and TRBJ2-2; no reliable D call. V was shortened by 8 bases and J by 0 bases, with 11 bases between the two germline ends. This CDR3 has 14 residues. Germline CDR1 and CDR2: SGHRS and YFSETQ. The chain's CDR3 is CASERLANTGELFF. CDR3 bases: TGCGCCAGTGAGAGGCTAGCGAACACCGGGGAGCTGTTTTTT.

This chain connects TRBV6-5 to TRBJ2-7, with 8 nucleotides matching TRBD2. The CDR3 totals 14 residues. Germline CDR1 is MNHEY and CDR2 is SVGAGI. V trimming: 6 bases; J trimming: 2 bases; junction bases outside the gene matches: 6. The DNA of the CDR3 is TGTGCCAGCAGGATTAGCGGGGCCACCTACGAGCAGTACTTC. Residues: CASRISGATYEQYF.

The chain employs TRBV7-8 and TRBJ2-2, with TRBD2 matching over 10 bases. There are 16 residues in the CDR3. The V gene end was trimmed by 4 bases and the J gene end by 4 bases; junction bases not matched to a gene: 6. The germline V gene has CDR1 SGHVS and CDR2 FQNEAQ. The CDR3 sequence: CASSSSGRAGTGELFF. The CDR3 DNA is TGTGCCAGCAGCTCTAGCGGGAGAGCGGGCACCGGGGAGCTGTTTTTT.

This sequence joins TRBV6-2 or TRBV6-3 and TRBJ1-6; weak D call: TRBD1 (5 bases). V gave up 2 bases and J gave up 10 bases, with 12 bases separating them. CDR3 length equals 14 residues. Germline values: CDR1 MNHEY, CDR2 SVGEGT. The CDR3 DNA follows: TGTGCCAGCAGTTACGTTTCAGGGAACTCACCCCTCCACTTT. Its translation: CASSYVSGNSPLHF.

The chain uses TRBV6-1 and TRBJ1-2, with 7 bases that match TRBD1. This CDR3 is built from 15 residues. Germline V lookup: CDR1 MNHNS, CDR2 SASEGT. After removal of 2 bases from V and 4 bases from J, the junction contained 7 bases not matched to a gene. The DNA for the CDR3 is TGTGCCAGCAGTGAACTTCGGGACAGTCCCTATGGCTACACCTTC. Translating gives CASSELRDSPYGYTF.